This TCR beta chain was observed in a study of cytomegalovirus exposure and HLA in healthy donors. It was with 60 Vbeta and 13 Jbeta primers that the PCR ran. Clones were sequenced by immunoSEQ multiplex PCR, and TCRdb holds only the in-frame ones, with some missing. Among about 120,000 clones, 70% to 80% were seen once, and the ten largest hold 4.5% to 5%. Trimming took off 6 bases at V and 4 bases at J, with 18 bases between the two ends. This CDR3 contains 15 residues. Germline V lookup: CDR1 SQVTM, CDR2 ANQGSEA. Material: PBMCs. The chain couples TRBV29-1 to TRBJ2-2; maybe TRBD2 (6 bases). This receptor was obtained from a man between 50 and 59 years old in good health and CMV-seropositive. As DNA, the CDR3 is TGCAGCGTGGGGGGTCGGCCCTCAGGCACCGGGGAGCTGTTTTTT. It codes for CSVGGRPSGTGELFF.